The 16 T cell receptor beta chains below come from one sample, sequenced in a study of blood T cell repertoires in COVID-19. Sequencing used immunoSEQ multiplex PCR; TCRdb keeps in-frame clones, though not all of them. The sample holds roughly 400,000 clones, about 87% seen once. The sample taken for sequencing was peripheral blood. The receptors derive from a woman in her fifties or sixties with COVID-19, enrolled during active disease.

The chain is built from TRBV5-1 and TRBJ1-1; D call uncertain. The germline V and J ends were trimmed by 0 bases and 3 bases, with 12 bases remaining between them. The CDR3 extends over 15 amino acids. Germline V lookup: CDR1 SGHRS, CDR2 YFSETQ. As DNA, the CDR3 is TGCGCCAGCAGCTTGGCCGCGGGGAGCCACACTGAAGCTTTCTTT. Its translation is CASSLAAGSHTEAFF.

This clone has only a few counts. The rearrangement uses TRBV6-5 and TRBJ1-1, with a possible D match to TRBD1 (5 bases). Trimming left V 7 bases short and J 5 bases short, with 20 bases between. The CDR3 is made up of 15 amino acids. Germline V gives CDR1 MNHEY, CDR2 SVGAGI. CDR3 protein: CASTQGVQTLTEAFF. The DNA for the CDR3 is TGTGCCAGCACCCAAGGGGTACAAACTCTAACTGAAGCTTTCTTT.

This chain connects TRBV19 to TRBJ2-3, with 9 positions matching TRBD2. The CDR3 has 16 amino acids. Trimming removed 3 bases from V and 6 bases from J; junction bases left unmatched: 10. Germline assignment: CDR1 LNHDA and CDR2 SQIVND (reference sequence). The CDR3 region is CASSISLAGKVDTQYF. Here the CDR3 DNA reads TGTGCCAGTAGTATTAGCCTAGCGGGGAAGGTGGATACGCAGTATTTT. The variable domain in full, completed from reference TRBV19 and TRBJ2-3, reads DGGITQSPKYLFRKEGQNVTLSCEQNLNHDAMYWYRQDPGQGLRLIYYSQIVNDFQKGDIAEGYSVSREKKESFPLTVTSAQKNPTAFYLCASSISLAGKVDTQYFGPGTRLTVL.

The chain combines TRBV18 with TRBJ2-5, with D perhaps matching TRBD2 (5 bases). Trimming took 3 bases from V and 5 from J, leaving 10 bases between them. Germline CDR1 reads KGHSH; CDR2 reads LQKENI. CDR3 size: 13 residues. This CDR3 reads CASSPWTGETQYF. In nucleotides, the CDR3 is TGTGCCAGCTCACCTTGGACGGGGGAGACCCAGTACTTC.

This sequence joins TRBV7-9 and TRBJ1-5; D uncertain. The germline V gene has CDR1 SEHNR and CDR2 FQNEAQ (reference sequence). The CDR3 consists of 12 residues. V was shortened by 3 bases and J by 5 bases, with 5 bases between the two germline ends. The CDR3 nucleotides are TGTGCCAGCAGCTTCTCCCATCAGCCCCAGCATTTT. Protein: CASSFSHQPQHF. Combining the CDR3 with reference TRBV7-9 and TRBJ1-5 gives the whole variable domain DTGVSQNPRHKITKRGQNVTFRCDPISEHNRLYWYRQTLGQGPEFLTYFQNEAQLEKSRLLSDRFSAERPKGSFSTLEIQRTEQGDSAMYLCASSFSHQPQHFGDGTRLSIL.

The table lists this clone with a count of one. The genes are TRBV6-5 and TRBJ2-1, with 7 positions matching TRBD2. Losses at the gene ends were 2 bases for V and 5 bases for J; bases not matched to a gene: 9. The CDR3 totals 16 residues. Germline CDR1 MNHEY, CDR2 SVGAGI. In DNA form, the CDR3 reads TGTGCCAGCAGTTACACCCGGCGGGGGTTTAACAATGAGCAGTTCTTC. Protein product: CASSYTRRGFNNEQFF.

The chain joins TRBV2 to TRBJ1-1; D is unclear. The length of the CDR3 is 13 residues. V gave up 6 bases and J gave up 0 bases, with 8 bases separating them. CDR1 and CDR2 from the germline V gene are SNHLY and FYNNEI. The CDR3 DNA follows: TGTGCCAGCAGAGGCGGGCTGAACACTGAAGCTTTCTTT. It translates to CASRGGLNTEAFF.

This chain uses TRBV6-6 with TRBJ1-5, with D possibly being TRBD1 (5 bases). The V gene's germline CDR1 is MNHNY and CDR2 SVGAGI (reference sequence). This CDR3 is 15 amino acids long. V was shortened by 7 bases and J by 1 base, with 14 bases between the two germline ends. This CDR3 is CASTGDGLSNQPQHF. The CDR3 bases are TGTGCCAGCACCGGGGACGGACTAAGCAATCAGCCCCAGCATTTT.

The chain couples TRBV12-3 or TRBV12-4 to TRBJ1-2; D perhaps matches TRBD1 (6 bases). Trimming cost V 5 bases and J 6 bases, with 10 bases left between them. The CDR3 covers 12 residues. Here the CDR3 reads CASSPQGNGYTF. The DNA for the CDR3 is TGTGCCAGCAGTCCACAGGGAAATGGCTACACCTTC.

This chain connects TRBV11-2 to TRBJ2-3; D call uncertain. The CDR3 has 15 amino acids. The germline V gene has CDR1 SGHAT and CDR2 FQNNGV. The V end lost 4 bases, the J end lost 2 bases, and 13 bases lay between the germline ends. The CDR3 DNA is TGTGCCAGCAGCTGGCAAGTGAGCGCCACAGATACGCAGTATTTT. It encodes CASSWQVSATDTQYF.

This clone was counted a single time. The CDR3: CASSPPGGLAGNTDTQYF. DNA for the CDR3: TGTGCCAGCTCACCACCGGGGGGACTAGCGGGGAACACAGATACGCAGTATTTT. The gene calls are TRBV18 and TRBJ2-3; 13 bases are a match to TRBD2. Trimming at V came to 0 bases and at J to 2 bases, leaving 5 bases not matched to a gene. This CDR3 comprises 18 residues. The V gene's germline CDR1 is KGHSH and CDR2 LQKENI.

This clone has a handful of counts. The V gene is TRBV7-2, the J gene TRBJ2-7; TRBD2 matches 8 bases. With V trimmed by 8 bases and J by 0 bases, 18 bases remained unmatched. This CDR3 contains 18 residues. From germline, CDR1 is SGHTA and CDR2 FQGNSA. CDR3 protein: CASAYARGGHTSSYEQYF. CDR3 coding DNA: TGTGCCAGCGCTTATGCCCGGGGGGGCCATACGAGCTCCTACGAGCAGTACTTC.

The chain uses TRBV4-1 and TRBJ2-1; TRBD1 might be the D (5 bases). Trimming left V 0 bases short and J 7 bases short, with 16 bases between. CDR1 is MGHRA and CDR2 is YSYEKL in the germline V gene. The CDR3 covers 16 residues. The CDR3 protein is CASSQDPGLKGNEQFF. The CDR3 DNA follows: TGCGCCAGCAGCCAAGATCCCGGGCTCAAGGGGAATGAGCAGTTCTTC.

This rearrangement joins TRBV19 to TRBJ2-7; D is perhaps TRBD2 (7 bases). Germline V gives CDR1 LNHDA, CDR2 SQIVND (reference sequence). The CDR3 sequence is 15 residues long. V lost 5 bases, J lost 1 base, and 15 bases lay in between. The CDR3 sequence is CASSSPRGASYEQYF. The CDR3 region has the DNA TGTGCCAGTAGTTCCCCCCGGGGGGCGTCCTACGAGCAGTACTTC.

The V gene is TRBV7-9, the J gene TRBJ2-1; the D is unclear. Trimming left V 5 bases short and J 0 bases short, with 8 bases between. Per germline, CDR1 SEHNR and CDR2 FQNEAQ (reference sequence). The CDR3 loop spans 14 amino acids. The CDR3 nucleotides are TGTGCCAGCAGCATTACGAGCTCCTACAATGAGCAGTTCTTC. Its protein product is CASSITSSYNEQFF.

The V and J genes are TRBV4-1 and TRBJ2-1; 10 bases match TRBD2. This CDR3 is 16 amino acids long. V shed 5 bases and J 4 bases; nucleotides not matched to a gene: 8. CDR1 and CDR2 (germline): MGHRA, YSYEKL. DNA of the CDR3: TGCGCCAGCAGCTACTTGGGTAGCGGGAGGTACAATGAGCAGTTCTTC. Translated: CASSYLGSGRYNEQFF.